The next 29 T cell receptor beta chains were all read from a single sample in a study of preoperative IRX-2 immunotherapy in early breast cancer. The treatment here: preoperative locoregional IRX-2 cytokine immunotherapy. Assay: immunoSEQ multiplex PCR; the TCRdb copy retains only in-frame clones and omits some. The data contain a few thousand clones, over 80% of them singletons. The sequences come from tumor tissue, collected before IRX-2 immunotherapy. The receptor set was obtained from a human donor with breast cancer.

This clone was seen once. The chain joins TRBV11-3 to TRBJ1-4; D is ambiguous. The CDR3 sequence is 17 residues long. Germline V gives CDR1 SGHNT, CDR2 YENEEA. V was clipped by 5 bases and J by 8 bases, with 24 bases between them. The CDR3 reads CASSPRVMMGLGEKLFF. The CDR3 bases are TGTGCCAGCAGCCCCCGCGTCATGATGGGGTTGGGGGAAAAACTGTTTTTT.

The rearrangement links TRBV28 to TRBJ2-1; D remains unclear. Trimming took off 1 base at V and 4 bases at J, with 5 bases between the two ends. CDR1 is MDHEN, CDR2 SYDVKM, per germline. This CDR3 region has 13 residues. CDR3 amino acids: CASSLSGYNEQFF. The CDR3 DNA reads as TGTGCCAGCAGTTTATCCGGATACAATGAGCAGTTCTTC.

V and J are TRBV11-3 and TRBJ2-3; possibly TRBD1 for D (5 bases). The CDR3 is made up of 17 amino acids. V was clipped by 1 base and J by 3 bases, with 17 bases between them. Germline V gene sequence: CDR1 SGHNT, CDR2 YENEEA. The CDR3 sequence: CASSLGRLGLTTDTQYF. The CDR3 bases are TGTGCCAGCAGCTTAGGGCGGTTGGGGCTAACTACAGATACGCAGTATTTT.

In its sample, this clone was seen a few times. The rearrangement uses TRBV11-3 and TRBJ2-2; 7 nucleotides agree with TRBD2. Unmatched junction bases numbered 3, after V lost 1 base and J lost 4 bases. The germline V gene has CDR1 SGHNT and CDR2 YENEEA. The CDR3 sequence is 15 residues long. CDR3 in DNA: TGTGCCAGCAGCTTAGGTCGCGGGAGCACCGGGGAGCTGTTTTTT. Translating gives CASSLGRGSTGELFF.

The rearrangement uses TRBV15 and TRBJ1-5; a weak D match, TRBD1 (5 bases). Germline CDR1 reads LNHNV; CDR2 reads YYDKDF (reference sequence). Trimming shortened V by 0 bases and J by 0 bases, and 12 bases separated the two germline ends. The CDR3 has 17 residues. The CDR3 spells CATSRDLGTYSNQPQHF. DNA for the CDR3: TGTGCCACCAGCAGAGATCTGGGGACTTATAGCAATCAGCCCCAGCATTTT.

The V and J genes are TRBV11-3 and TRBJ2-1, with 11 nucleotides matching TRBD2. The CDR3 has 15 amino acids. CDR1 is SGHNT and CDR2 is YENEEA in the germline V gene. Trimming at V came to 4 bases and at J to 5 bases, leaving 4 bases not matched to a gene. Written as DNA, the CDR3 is TGTGCCAGCAGCTATCGGACTAGCGGGCACAATGAGCAGTTCTTC. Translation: CASSYRTSGHNEQFF.

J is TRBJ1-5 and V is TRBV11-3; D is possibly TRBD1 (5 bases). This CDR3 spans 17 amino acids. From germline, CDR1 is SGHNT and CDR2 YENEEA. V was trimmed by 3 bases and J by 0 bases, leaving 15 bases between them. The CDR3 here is CASSLVGVVFSNQPQHF. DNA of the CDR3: TGTGCCAGCAGCTTGGTGGGGGTGGTTTTTAGCAATCAGCCCCAGCATTTT.

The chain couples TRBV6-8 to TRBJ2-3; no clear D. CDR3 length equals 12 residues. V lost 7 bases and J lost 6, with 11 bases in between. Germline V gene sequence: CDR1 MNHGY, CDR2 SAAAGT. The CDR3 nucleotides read TGTGCCAGCACCGGCCTGGCGGATACGCAGTATTTT. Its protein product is CASTGLADTQYF.

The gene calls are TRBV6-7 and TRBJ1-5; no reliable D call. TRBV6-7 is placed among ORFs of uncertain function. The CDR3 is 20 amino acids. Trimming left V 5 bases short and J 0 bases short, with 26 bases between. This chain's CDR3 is CASSEAKERNRYDSNQPQHF. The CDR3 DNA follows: TGTGCCAGCAGTGAAGCAAAGGAGCGAAATCGTTACGATAGCAATCAGCCCCAGCATTTT.

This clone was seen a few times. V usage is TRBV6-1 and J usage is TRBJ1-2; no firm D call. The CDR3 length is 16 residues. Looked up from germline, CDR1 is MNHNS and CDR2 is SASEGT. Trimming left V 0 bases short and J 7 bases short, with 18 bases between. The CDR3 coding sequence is TGTGCCAGCAGTGAAGCGCGAAAATACCTGGATGCTGGCTACACCTTC. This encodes CASSEARKYLDAGYTF.

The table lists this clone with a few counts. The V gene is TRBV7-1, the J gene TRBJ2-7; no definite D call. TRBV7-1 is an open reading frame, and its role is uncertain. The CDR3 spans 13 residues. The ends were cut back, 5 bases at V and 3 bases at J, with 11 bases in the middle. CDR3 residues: CASSPGPNYEQYF. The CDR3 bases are TGTGCCAGCAGCCCAGGACCAAACTACGAGCAGTACTTC.

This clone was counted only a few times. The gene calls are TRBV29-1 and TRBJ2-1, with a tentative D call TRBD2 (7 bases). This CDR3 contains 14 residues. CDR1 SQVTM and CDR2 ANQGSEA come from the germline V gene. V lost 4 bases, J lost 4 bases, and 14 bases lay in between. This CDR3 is CSVGGGRGYNEQFF. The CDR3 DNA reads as TGCAGCGTTGGTGGTGGGAGGGGGTACAATGAGCAGTTCTTC.

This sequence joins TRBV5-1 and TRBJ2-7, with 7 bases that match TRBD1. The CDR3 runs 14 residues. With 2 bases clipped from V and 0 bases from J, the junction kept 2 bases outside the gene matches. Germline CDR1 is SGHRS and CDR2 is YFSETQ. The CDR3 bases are TGCGCCAGCAGCTTAGCAGGGGGCTCCTACGAGCAGTACTTC. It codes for CASSLAGGSYEQYF.

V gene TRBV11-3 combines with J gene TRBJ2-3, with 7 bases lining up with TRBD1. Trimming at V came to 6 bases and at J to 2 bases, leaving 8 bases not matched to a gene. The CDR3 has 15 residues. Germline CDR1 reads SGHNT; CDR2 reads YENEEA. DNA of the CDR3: TGTGCCAGCAGTGAAAGGGGGCGAGCCACAGATACGCAGTATTTT. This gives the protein CASSERGRATDTQYF.

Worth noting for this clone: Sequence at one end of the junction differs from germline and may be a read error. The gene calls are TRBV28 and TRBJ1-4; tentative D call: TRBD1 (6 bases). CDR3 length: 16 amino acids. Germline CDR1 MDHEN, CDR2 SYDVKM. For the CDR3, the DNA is TGTGCCAGCAGTTTACGGTTCGATGGCAGGGGTGAAAAACTATTTTTT. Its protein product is CASSLRFDGRGEKLFF. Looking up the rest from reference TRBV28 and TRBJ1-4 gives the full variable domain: DVKVTQSSRYLVKRTGEKVFLECVQDMDHENMFWYRQDPGLGLRLIYFSYDVKMKEKGDIPEGYSVSREKKERFSLILESASTNQTSMYLCASSLRFDGRGEKLFFGSGTQLSVL.

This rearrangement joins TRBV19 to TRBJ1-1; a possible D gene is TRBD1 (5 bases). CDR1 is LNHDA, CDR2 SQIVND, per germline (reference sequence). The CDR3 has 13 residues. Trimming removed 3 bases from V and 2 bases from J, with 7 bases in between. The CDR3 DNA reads TGTGCCAGTAGTATTGGGGACAACACTGAAGCTTTCTTT. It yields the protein CASSIGDNTEAFF.

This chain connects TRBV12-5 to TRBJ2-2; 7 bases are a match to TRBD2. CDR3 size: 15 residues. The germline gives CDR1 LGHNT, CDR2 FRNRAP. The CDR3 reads CASSWGGLNTGELFF. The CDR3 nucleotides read TGTGCCAGCTCCTGGGGGGGATTGAACACCGGGGAGCTGTTTTTT.

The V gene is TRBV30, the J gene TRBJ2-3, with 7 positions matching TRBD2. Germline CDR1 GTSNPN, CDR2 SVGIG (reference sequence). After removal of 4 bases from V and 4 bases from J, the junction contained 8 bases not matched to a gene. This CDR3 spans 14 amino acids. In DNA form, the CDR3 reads TGTGCCTGGAAGCGGGGATTTCAGCCAGATACGCAGTATTTT. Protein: CAWKRGFQPDTQYF. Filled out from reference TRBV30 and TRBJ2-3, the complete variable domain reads SQTIHQWPATLVQPVGSPLSLECTVEGTSNPNLYWYRQAAGRGLQLLFYSVGIGQISSEVPQNLSASRPQDRQFILSSKKLLLSDSGFYLCAWKRGFQPDTQYFGPGTRLTVL.

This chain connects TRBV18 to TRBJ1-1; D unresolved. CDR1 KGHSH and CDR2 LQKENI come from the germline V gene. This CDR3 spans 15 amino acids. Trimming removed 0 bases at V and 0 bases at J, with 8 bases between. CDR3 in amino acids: CASSPPRSVNTEAFF. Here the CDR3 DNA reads TGTGCCAGCTCACCACCTCGATCAGTGAACACTGAAGCTTTCTTT.

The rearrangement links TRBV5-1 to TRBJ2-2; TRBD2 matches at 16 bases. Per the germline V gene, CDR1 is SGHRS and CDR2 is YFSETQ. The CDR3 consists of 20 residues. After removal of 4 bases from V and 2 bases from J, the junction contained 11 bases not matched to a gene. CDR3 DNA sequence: TGCGCCAGCAGCCCGAATCCGGGACTAGCGGGAGGGATCAACACCGGGGAGCTGTTTTTT. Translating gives CASSPNPGLAGGINTGELFF.

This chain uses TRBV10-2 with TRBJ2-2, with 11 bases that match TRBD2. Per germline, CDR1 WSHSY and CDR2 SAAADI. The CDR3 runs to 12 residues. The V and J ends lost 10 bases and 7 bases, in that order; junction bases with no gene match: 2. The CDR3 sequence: CATGLAGGELFF. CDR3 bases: TGCGCCACCGGACTAGCGGGCGGGGAGCTGTTTTTT.

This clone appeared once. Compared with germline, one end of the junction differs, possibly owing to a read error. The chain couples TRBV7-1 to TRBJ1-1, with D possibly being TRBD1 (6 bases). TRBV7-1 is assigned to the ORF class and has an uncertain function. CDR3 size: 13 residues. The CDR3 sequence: CASSTGLNAEAFF. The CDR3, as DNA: TGTGCCAGCAGTACAGGGCTGAACGCTGAAGCTTTCTTT.

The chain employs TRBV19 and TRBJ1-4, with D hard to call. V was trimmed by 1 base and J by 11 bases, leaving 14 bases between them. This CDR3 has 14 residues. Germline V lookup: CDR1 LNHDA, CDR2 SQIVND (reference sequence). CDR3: CASSIGPGSSKLFF. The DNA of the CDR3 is TGTGCCAGTAGTATAGGGCCGGGTTCTAGTAAACTGTTTTTT.

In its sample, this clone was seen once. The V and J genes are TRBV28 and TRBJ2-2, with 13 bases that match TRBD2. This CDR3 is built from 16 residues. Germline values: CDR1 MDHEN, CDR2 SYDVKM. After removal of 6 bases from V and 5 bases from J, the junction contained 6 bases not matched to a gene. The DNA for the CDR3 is TGTGCCAGCAGCACGGGACTAGCGGGAATTACCGGGGAGCTGTTTTTT. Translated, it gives CASSTGLAGITGELFF.

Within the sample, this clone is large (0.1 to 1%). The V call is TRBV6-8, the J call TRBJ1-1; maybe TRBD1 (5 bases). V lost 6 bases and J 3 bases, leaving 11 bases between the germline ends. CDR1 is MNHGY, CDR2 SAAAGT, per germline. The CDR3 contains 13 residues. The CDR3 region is CASRYQGDTEAFF. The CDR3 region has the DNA TGTGCCAGCAGATATCAGGGTGACACTGAAGCTTTCTTT.

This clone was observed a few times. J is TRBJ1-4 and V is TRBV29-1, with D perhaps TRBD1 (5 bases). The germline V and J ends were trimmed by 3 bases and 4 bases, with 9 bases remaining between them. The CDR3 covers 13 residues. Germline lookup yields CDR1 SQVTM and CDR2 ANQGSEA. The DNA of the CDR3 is TGCAGCGTTGAGTGGGACGGTAATGAAAAACTGTTTTTT. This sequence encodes CSVEWDGNEKLFF.

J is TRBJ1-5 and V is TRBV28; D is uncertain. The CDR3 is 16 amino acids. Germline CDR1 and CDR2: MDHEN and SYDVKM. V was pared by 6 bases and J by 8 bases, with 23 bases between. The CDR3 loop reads CASRMAGPYGREPQHF. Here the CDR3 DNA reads TGTGCCAGCAGAATGGCAGGCCCGTACGGGCGTGAGCCCCAGCATTTT.

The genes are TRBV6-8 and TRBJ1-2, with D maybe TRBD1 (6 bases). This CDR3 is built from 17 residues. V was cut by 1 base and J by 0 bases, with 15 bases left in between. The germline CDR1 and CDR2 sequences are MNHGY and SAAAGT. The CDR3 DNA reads TGTGCCAGCAGTTACTGGCGGGGGGCTCCGACTAACTATGGCTACACCTTC. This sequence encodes CASSYWRGAPTNYGYTF.

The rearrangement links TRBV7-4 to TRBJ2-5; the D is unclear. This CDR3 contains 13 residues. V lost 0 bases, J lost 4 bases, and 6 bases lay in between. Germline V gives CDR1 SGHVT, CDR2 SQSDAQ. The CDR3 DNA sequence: TGTGCCAGCAGCTTAGCGCTAGTAGAGACCCAGTACTTC. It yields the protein CASSLALVETQYF.